The present TCR beta chain was sequenced within a study of T cell changes during pregnancy in multiple sclerosis. The CDR3 has 14 amino acids. Germline-derived CDR1 and CDR2 are MNHNS and SASEGT. The V and J ends lost 1 base and 4 bases respectively, with 8 bases between them. Here immunoSEQ multiplex PCR was the method, and the copy in TCRdb shows in-frame clones only, minus some. The repertoire includes some 80,000 clones, just over 90% of them detected once, and under 1.5% sits in the top ten. Sequencing was performed on peripheral blood, taken before pregnancy. The source of this sequence is a female donor with multiple sclerosis, enrolled in a pregnancy study. The gene calls are TRBV6-1 and TRBJ1-3; D gene unclear. As DNA, the CDR3 is TGTGCCAGCAGTGAAGGGCCTCTCGGAAACACCATATATTTT. This encodes CASSEGPLGNTIYF.